Presented here are 6 T cell receptor beta chains from one specimen sequenced in a study of shared clonotypes between healthy human individuals. The assay was immunoSEQ multiplex PCR, and TCRdb's table has in-frame clones only and misses some. The sample holds about 2 million clones, less than 95% seen once. Naive CD8 populations comprised CD45RO-negative cells positively selected for CCR7, excluding terminally differentiated effector memory CD45RA+ cells. The source material was naive CD8+ T cells sorted from blood. The receptors come from a man younger than 30 in good health.

The rearrangement joins TRBV5-1 to TRBJ2-3, with D maybe TRBD1 (6 bases). Germline V gene data show CDR1 as SGHRS and CDR2 as YFSETQ. The CDR3 consists of 18 residues. V dropped 0 bases and J dropped 2 bases, with 19 bases sitting between them. The CDR3 DNA reads as TGCGCCAGCAGCTTGGGTTGGCCAGGGGATTGGAACACAGATACGCAGTATTTT. Protein product: CASSLGWPGDWNTDTQYF.

The CDR3 protein is CASSLGPGQGHNQPQHF. In nucleotides, the CDR3 is TGTGCCAGCAGCTTAGGCCCGGGACAGGGTCACAATCAGCCCCAGCATTTT. The gene calls are TRBV7-6 and TRBJ1-5, with 9 bases that match TRBD1. The CDR3 has 17 residues. CDR1 and CDR2 (germline): SGHVS, FNYEAQ. V shed 1 base and J 3 bases; nucleotides not matched to a gene: 7.

As to this clone: This specimen includes other DNA sequences encoding the same CDR3. J is TRBJ2-7 and V is TRBV11-2; tentative D call: TRBD1 (6 bases). The CDR3 contains 15 residues. V lost 1 base, J lost 1 base, and 11 bases lay in between. Germline assignment: CDR1 SGHAT and CDR2 FQNNGV. The CDR3 is CASSLAQGVSYEQYF. CDR3 nucleotide sequence: TGTGCCAGCAGCTTAGCACAGGGTGTTTCCTACGAGCAGTACTTC.

As to this clone: Other DNA sequences in this sample translate to the same CDR3. The rearrangement uses TRBV9 and TRBJ2-3, with 9 bases aligning to TRBD2. From germline, CDR1 is SGDLS and CDR2 YYNGEE. The V gene end was trimmed by 0 bases and the J gene end by 2 bases; junction bases not matched to a gene: 1. The CDR3 is made up of 15 amino acids. The CDR3 bases are TGTGCCAGCAGCGTAGGACTAGCGGACACAGATACGCAGTATTTT. Translating it yields CASSVGLADTDTQYF.

The chain recombines TRBV7-3 with TRBJ2-1; D tentatively fits TRBD1 or TRBD2 (5 bases each). The CDR3 is 17 amino acids. Trimming pared 1 base from V and 0 bases from J, leaving 13 bases between. The V gene's germline CDR1 is SGHTA and CDR2 FQGTGA. The chain's CDR3 is CASSLKPLGDSYNEQFF. The DNA for the CDR3 is TGTGCCAGCAGCTTAAAGCCGCTGGGGGACTCCTACAATGAGCAGTTCTTC.

Comments on this clone: Other DNA sequences in the sample encode the same CDR3. V and J are TRBV11-2 and TRBJ2-7; no firm D call. The V and J ends lost 3 bases and 0 bases respectively, with 6 bases between them. The CDR3 contains 13 residues. Germline V lookup: CDR1 SGHAT, CDR2 FQNNGV. The CDR3 loop reads CASSFGFSYEQYF. CDR3 DNA: TGTGCCAGCAGCTTTGGCTTCTCCTACGAGCAGTACTTC.